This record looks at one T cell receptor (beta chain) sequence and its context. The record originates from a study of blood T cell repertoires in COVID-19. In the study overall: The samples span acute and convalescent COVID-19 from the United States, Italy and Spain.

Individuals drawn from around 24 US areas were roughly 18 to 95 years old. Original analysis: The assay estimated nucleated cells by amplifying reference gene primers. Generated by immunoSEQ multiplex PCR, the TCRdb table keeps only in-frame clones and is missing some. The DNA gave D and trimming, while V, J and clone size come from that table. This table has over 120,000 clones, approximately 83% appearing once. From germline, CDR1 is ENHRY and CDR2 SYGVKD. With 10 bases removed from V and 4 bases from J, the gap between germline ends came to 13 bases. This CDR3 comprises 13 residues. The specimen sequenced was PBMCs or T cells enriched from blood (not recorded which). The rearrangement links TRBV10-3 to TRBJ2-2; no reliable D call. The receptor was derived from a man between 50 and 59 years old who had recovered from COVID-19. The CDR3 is CATDATGTGELFF. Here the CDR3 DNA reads TGTGCCACCGATGCCACGGGCACCGGGGAGCTGTTTTTT.